A selection of T cell receptor beta chains follows, all from one sample in a study of preoperative IRX-2 immunotherapy in early breast cancer. Data came from immunoSEQ multiplex PCR; TCRdb stores just in-frame clones and leaves some out. The sample contains under 40,000 clones, 90% to 95% of which appear only once. This sample was gathered from a patient treated with IRX-2 immunotherapy. Receptors originate from a human donor with breast cancer. Both conserved end residues are part of each CDR3. D genes are given only for firm matches. Size tells how often a clone was seen (once, few, many) or the class of an expanded clone, and some rows leave it out.

V gene	D gene	clone size	J gene	CDR3 DNA	CDR3 protein
TRBV9	NA	NA	TRBJ2-2	TGTGCCAGCAGCGTAGGGGCTCGGAACACCGGGGAGCTGTTTTTT	CASSVGARNTGELFF
TRBV5-1	TRBD2	NA	TRBJ2-3	TGCGCCAGCAGCAAAGGACTAGACTCAGATACGCAGTATTTT	CASSKGLDSDTQYF
TRBV9	TRBD2	once	TRBJ2-4	TGTGCCAGCAGCGTAGAGGTTGGGACTAGCGTAGGAGCCAAAAACATTCAGTACTTC	CASSVEVGTSVGAKNIQYF
TRBV7-2	TRBD2	NA	TRBJ2-4	TGTGCCAGCAGCTCGGGACTAGCGGGTGGCAACATTCAGTACTTC	CASSSGLAGGNIQYF
TRBV7-9	NA	NA	TRBJ2-4	TGTGCCAGCAGCTTGAGGGACATTCAGTACTTC	CASSLRDIQYF
TRBV28	TRBD2	NA	TRBJ2-7	TGTGCCAGCACCGGACTAGCGGCATACGAGCAGTACTTC	CASTGLAAYEQYF
TRBV6-4	TRBD2	NA	TRBJ2-1	TGTGCCAGCAGTGTGAGCGGGGGGGAATACAATGAGCAGTTCTTC	CASSVSGGEYNEQFF
TRBV6-1	TRBD1	NA	TRBJ2-5	TGTGCCAGCAGTGAAGCGCGAGATAGGGACAGGGGGCTAGAGACCCAGTACTTC	CASSEARDRDRGLETQYF
TRBV5-5	TRBD2	NA	TRBJ2-7	TGTGCCAGCAGCCTGGGACTAGCGGGGTCCTACGAGCAGTACTTC	CASSLGLAGSYEQYF
TRBV11-1	TRBD1	NA	TRBJ2-1	TGTGCCAGCAGCCCCCGACAGGGCTGGAGAAATGAGCAGTTCTTC	CASSPRQGWRNEQFF
TRBV6-4	NA	NA	TRBJ2-3	TGTGCCAGCAGTGACTCGGGCAGGGGCGGGGCAGATACGCAGTATTTT	CASSDSGRGGADTQYF
TRBV5-1	NA	NA	TRBJ2-1	TGCGCCAGCAGCTTGGCCCCGGGGACACAATACAATGAGCAGTTCTTC	CASSLAPGTQYNEQFF
TRBV4-1	TRBD1	NA	TRBJ1-6	TGCGCCAGCAGCCAAGATGGGACAGGGCCGAACTCACCCCTCCACTTT	CASSQDGTGPNSPLHF
TRBV29-1	NA	NA	TRBJ2-7	TGCAGCGTTGAAACCTCCCAAAGCTCCTACGAGCAGTACTTC	CSVETSQSSYEQYF
TRBV6-4	TRBD1	NA	TRBJ1-6	TGTGCCAGCAGTGACTCGGCAGGGGGCAATTCACCCCTCCACTTT	CASSDSAGGNSPLHF
TRBV27	NA	few	TRBJ2-2	TGTGCCAGCAGTTTAGCAGGTCCCACCGGGGAGCTGTTTTTT	CASSLAGPTGELFF
TRBV27	NA	NA	TRBJ2-4	TGTGCCAGCAGTCTCCTAGCAATCTCGGCCAAAAACATTCAGTACTTC	CASSLLAISAKNIQYF
TRBV9	TRBD1	NA	TRBJ1-4	TGTGCCAGCAGCGAGGTACAGGGGGCGCAGGAAAAACTGTTTTTT	CASSEVQGAQEKLFF
TRBV18	NA	NA	TRBJ1-1	TGTGCCAGCTCACCTCAGGGGAGGAACACTGAAGCTTTCTTT	CASSPQGRNTEAFF
TRBV18	TRBD2	NA	TRBJ2-5	TGTGCCAGCTCACCGGGGGTAGCGGGAGTTTCAGAGACCCAGTACTTC	CASSPGVAGVSETQYF
TRBV4-3	TRBD1	NA	TRBJ1-5	TGCGCCAGCAGCCGCGACAGGGGTTCCCAGCCCCAGCATTTT	CASSRDRGSQPQHF
TRBV7-2	TRBD1	NA	TRBJ2-7	TGTGCCAGCAGCCTGCAGACAGGGAAGGACCACTACGAGCAGTACTTC	CASSLQTGKDHYEQYF
TRBV18	NA	NA	TRBJ2-6	TGTGCCAGCTCTCCGTCCTCGTCTGGGGCCAACGTCCTGACTTTC	CASSPSSSGANVLTF
TRBV7-9	TRBD1	NA	TRBJ1-5	TGTGCCAGCAGCTCCGGACAGGGCGGGGGTGTGGGCAATCAGCCCCAGCATTTT	CASSSGQGGGVGNQPQHF